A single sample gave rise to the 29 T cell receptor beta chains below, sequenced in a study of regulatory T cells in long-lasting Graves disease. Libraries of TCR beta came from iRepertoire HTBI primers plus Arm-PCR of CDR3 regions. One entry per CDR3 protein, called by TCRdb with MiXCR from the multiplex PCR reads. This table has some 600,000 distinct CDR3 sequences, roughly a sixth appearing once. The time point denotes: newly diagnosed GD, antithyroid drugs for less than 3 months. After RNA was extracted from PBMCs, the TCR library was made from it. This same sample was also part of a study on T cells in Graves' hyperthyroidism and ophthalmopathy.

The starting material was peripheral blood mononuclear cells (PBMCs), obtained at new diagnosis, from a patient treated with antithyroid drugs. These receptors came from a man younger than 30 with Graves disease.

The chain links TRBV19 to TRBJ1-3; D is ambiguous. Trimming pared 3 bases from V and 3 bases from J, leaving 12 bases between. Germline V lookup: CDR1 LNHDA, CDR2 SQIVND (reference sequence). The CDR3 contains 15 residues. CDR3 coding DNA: TGTGCCAGTAGTATTGCAGGAACGGGTGGAAACACCATATATTTT. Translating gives CASSIAGTGGNTIYF.

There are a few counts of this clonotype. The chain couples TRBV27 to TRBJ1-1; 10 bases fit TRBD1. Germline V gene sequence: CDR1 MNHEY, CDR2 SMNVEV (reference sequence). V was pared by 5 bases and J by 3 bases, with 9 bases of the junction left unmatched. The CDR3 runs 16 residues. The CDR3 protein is CASSPGQGLSDTEAFF. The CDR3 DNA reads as TGTGCCAGCAGTCCGGGACAGGGGTTATCGGACACTGAAGCTTTCTTT.

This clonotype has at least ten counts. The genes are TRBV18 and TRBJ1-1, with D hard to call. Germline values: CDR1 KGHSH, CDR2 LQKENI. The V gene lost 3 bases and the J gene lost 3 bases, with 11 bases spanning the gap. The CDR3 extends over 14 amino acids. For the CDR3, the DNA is TGTGCCAGCTCACCTACTGACGCGGACACTGAAGCTTTCTTT. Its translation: CASSPTDADTEAFF.

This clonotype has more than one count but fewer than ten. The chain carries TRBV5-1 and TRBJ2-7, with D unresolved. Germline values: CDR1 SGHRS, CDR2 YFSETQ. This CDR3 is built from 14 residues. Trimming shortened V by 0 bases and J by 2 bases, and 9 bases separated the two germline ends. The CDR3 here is CASSLDFEPYEQYF. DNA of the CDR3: TGCGCCAGCAGCTTGGACTTCGAACCCTACGAGCAGTACTTC.

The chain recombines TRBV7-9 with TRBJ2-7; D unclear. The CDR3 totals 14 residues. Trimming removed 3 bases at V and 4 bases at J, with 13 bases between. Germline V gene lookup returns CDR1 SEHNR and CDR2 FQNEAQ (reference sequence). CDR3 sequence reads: CASSLYASGYEQYF. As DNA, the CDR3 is TGTGCCAGCAGCTTGTACGCCAGTGGATACGAGCAGTACTTC. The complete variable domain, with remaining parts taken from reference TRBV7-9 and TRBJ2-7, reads DTGVSQNPRHKITKRGQNVTFRCDPISEHNRLYWYRQTLGQGPEFLTYFQNEAQLEKSRLLSDRFSAERPKGSFSTLEIQRTEQGDSAMYLCASSLYASGYEQYFGPGTRLTVT.

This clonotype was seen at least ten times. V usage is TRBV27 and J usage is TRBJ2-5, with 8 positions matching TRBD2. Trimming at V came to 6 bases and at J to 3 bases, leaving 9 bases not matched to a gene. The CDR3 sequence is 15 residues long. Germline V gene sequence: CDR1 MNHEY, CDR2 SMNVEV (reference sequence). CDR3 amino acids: CASSPIGLAEETQYF. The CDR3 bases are TGTGCCAGCAGCCCGATAGGACTAGCAGAAGAGACCCAGTACTTC.

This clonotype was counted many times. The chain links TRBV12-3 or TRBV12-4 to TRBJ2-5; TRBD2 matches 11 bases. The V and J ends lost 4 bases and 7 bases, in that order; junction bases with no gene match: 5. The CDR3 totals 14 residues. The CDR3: CASSSTSGIGTQYF. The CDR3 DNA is TGTGCCAGCAGTTCGACTAGCGGGATTGGGACCCAGTACTTC.

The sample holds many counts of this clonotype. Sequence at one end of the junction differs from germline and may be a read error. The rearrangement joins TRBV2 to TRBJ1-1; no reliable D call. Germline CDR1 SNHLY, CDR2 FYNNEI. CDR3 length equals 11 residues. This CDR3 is CASRSGGPQLF. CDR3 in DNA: TGTGCCAGCAGGTCTGGAGGCCCTCAACTCTTT.

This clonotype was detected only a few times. CDR3 protein: CASSAQGVRGNEQFF. In DNA form, the CDR3 reads TGTGCCAGCTCAGCACAGGGTGTAAGGGGCAATGAGCAGTTCTTC. This rearrangement joins TRBV18 to TRBJ2-1, with D perhaps matching TRBD1 (6 bases). Germline V CDR1 and CDR2: KGHSH, LQKENI. The CDR3 extends over 15 amino acids. The V end was cut by 5 bases, the J end by 6 bases, with 17 bases between.

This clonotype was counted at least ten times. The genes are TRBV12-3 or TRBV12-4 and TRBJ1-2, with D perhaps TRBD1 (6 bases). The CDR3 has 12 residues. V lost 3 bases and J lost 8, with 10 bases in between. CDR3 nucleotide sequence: TGTGCCAGCAGTTTTGGGGGGCTGGGCTACACCTTC. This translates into CASSFGGLGYTF.

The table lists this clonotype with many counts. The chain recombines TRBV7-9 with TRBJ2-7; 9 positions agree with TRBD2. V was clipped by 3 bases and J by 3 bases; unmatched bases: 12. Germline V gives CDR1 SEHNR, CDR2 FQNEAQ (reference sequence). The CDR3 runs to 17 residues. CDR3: CASSLRGGGRLGYEQYF. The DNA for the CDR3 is TGTGCCAGCAGCTTGCGGGGGGGAGGGCGATTGGGCTACGAGCAGTACTTC.

CDR3 sequence (DNA): TGTGCCAGCAGCGGGGAGGGGGCTCCCTACGAGCAGTACTTC. It translates to CASSGEGAPYEQYF. The chain couples TRBV7-9 to TRBJ2-7; D tentatively fits TRBD1 or TRBD2 (7 bases each). This CDR3 region has 14 residues. The germline V gene encodes CDR1 SEHNR and CDR2 FQNEAQ (reference sequence). Between the trimmed V and J ends, which lost 5 bases and 2 bases, there was a span of 13 bases.

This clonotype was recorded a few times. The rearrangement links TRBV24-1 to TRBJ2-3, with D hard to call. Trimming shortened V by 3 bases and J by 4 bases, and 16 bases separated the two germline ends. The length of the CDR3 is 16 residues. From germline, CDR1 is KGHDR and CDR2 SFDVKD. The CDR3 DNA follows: TGTGCCACCAGTGATAGCCTTTTAAGACACCCAGATACGCAGTATTTT. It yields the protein CATSDSLLRHPDTQYF.

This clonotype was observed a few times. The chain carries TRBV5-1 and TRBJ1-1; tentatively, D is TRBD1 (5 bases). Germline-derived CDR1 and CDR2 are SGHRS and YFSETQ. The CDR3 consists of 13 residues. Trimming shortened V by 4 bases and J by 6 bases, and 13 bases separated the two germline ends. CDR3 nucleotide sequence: TGCGCCAGCAGCCTGGGGCAGGGACCTGAAGCTTTCTTT. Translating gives CASSLGQGPEAFF.

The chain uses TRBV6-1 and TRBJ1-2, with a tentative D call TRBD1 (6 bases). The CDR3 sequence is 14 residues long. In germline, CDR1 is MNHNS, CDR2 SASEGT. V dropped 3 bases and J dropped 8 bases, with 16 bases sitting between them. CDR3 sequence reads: CASSEPGEGRGYTF. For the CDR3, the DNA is TGTGCCAGCAGTGAGCCAGGGGAGGGTAGAGGCTACACCTTC.

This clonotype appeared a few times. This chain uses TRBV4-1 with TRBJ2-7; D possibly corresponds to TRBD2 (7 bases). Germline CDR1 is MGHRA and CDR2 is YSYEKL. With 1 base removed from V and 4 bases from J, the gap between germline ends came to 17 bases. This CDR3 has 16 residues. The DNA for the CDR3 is TGCGCCAGCAGCCAAGTCGGGGGGCGGAGGGGTTACGAGCAGTACTTC. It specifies CASSQVGGRRGYEQYF.

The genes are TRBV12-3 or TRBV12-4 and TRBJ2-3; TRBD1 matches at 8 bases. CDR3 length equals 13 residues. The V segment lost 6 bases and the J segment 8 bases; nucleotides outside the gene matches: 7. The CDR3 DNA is TGTGCCAGCAGACGGAGGGACAGGCGTACGCAGTATTTT. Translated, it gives CASRRRDRRTQYF.

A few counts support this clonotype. The CDR3 protein is CASSARGLAVQTQYF. The CDR3 coding sequence is TGTGCCAGCAGCGCCAGAGGACTAGCGGTCCAGACCCAGTACTTC. The chain employs TRBV9 and TRBJ2-5; 10 positions match TRBD2. Trimming took 3 bases from V and 6 from J; bases not matched to a gene: 8. The CDR3 spans 15 residues. CDR1 and CDR2 from the germline V gene are SGDLS and YYNGEE. The full variable domain, with the rest looked up from reference TRBV9 and TRBJ2-5, is DSGVTQTPKHLITATGQRVTLRCSPRSGDLSVYWYQQSLDQGLQFLIQYYNGEERAKGNILERFSAQQFPDLHSELNLSSLELGDSALYFCASSARGLAVQTQYFGPGTRLLVL.

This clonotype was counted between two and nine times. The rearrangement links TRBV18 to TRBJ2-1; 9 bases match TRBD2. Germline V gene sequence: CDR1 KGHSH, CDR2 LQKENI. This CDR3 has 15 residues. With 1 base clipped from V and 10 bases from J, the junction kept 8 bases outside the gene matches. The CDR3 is CASSPLAGAWREQFF. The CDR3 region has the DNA TGTGCCAGCTCACCACTAGCGGGAGCCTGGAGAGAGCAGTTCTTC.

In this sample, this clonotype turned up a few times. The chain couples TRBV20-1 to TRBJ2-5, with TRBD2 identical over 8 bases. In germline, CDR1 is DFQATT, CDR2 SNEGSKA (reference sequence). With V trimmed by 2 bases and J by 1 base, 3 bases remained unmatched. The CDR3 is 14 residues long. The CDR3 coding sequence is TGCAGTGCTAGATCCGGGACTAGCCAAGAGACCCAGTACTTC. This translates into CSARSGTSQETQYF.

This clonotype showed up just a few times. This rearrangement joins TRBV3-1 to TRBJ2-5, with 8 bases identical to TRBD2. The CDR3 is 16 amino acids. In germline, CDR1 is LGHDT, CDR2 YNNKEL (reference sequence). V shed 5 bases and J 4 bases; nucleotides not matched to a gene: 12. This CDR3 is CASSDESGRGGETQYF. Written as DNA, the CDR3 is TGTGCCAGCAGCGATGAGAGCGGGAGAGGAGGAGAGACCCAGTACTTC.

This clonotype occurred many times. The CDR3 coding sequence is TGTGCCAGCAGCCCCTCAGGACACGTCTTGGGCTACACCTTC. Encoded protein: CASSPSGHVLGYTF. The chain is built from TRBV3-1 and TRBJ1-2, with a possible D match to TRBD1 (5 bases). The CDR3 runs to 14 residues. V shed 4 bases and J shed 8 bases, with 17 bases lying between them. Germline CDR1 reads LGHDT; CDR2 reads YNNKEL (reference sequence).

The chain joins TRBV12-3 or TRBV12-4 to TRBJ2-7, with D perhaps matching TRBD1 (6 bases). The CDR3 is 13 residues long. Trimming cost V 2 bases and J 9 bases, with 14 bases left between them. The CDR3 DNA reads TGTGCCAGCAGTTTAAGGCCAGGGGACGGGCAGTACTTC. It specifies CASSLRPGDGQYF.

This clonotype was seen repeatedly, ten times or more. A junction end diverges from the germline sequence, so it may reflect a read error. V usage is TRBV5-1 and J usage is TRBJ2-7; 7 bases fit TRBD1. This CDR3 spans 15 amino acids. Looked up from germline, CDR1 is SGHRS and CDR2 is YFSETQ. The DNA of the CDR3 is TGTGCCAGCAGCTTGGCTGGGACAGACTCCTACGAGCAGTACTTC. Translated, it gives CASSLAGTDSYEQYF.

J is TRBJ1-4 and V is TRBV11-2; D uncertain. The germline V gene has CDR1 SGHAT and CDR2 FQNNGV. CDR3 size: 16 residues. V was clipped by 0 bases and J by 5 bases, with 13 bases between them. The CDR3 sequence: CASSLEGAGPNEKLFF. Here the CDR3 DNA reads TGTGCCAGCAGCTTAGAAGGAGCGGGTCCAAATGAAAAACTGTTTTTT. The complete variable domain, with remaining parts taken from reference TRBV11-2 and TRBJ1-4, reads EAGVAQSPRYKIIEKRQSVAFWCNPISGHATLYWYQQILGQGPKLLIQFQNNGVVDDSQLPKDRFSAERLKGVDSTLKIQPAKLEDSAVYLCASSLEGAGPNEKLFFGSGTQLSVL.

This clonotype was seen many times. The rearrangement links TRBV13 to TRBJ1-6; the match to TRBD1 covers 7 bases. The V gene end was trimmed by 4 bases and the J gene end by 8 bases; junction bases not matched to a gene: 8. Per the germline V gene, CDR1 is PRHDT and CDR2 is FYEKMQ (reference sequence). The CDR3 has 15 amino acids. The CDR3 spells CASSYGTAPDSPLHF. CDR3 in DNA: TGTGCCAGCAGCTATGGGACAGCTCCCGATTCACCCCTCCACTTT.

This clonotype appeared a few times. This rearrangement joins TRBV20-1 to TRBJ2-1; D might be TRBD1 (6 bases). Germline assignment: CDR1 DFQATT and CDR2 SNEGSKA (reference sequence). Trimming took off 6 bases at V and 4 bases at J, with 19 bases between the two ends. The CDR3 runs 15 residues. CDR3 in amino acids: CSATTPRGFYNEQFF. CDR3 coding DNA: TGCAGTGCAACAACACCCAGGGGATTTTACAATGAGCAGTTCTTC.

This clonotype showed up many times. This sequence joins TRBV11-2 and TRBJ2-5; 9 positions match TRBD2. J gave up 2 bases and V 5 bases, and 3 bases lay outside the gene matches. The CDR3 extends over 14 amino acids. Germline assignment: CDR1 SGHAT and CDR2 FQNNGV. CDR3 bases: TGTGCCAGCAGCAGGACTAGCGCACAAGAGACCCAGTACTTC. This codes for CASSRTSAQETQYF.

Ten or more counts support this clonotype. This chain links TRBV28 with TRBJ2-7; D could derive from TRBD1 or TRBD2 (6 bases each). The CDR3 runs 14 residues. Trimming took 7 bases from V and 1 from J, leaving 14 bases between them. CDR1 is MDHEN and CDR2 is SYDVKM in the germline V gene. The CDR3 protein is CASMPTGLSYEQYF. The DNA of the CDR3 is TGTGCCAGCATGCCGACAGGACTATCCTACGAGCAGTACTTC.